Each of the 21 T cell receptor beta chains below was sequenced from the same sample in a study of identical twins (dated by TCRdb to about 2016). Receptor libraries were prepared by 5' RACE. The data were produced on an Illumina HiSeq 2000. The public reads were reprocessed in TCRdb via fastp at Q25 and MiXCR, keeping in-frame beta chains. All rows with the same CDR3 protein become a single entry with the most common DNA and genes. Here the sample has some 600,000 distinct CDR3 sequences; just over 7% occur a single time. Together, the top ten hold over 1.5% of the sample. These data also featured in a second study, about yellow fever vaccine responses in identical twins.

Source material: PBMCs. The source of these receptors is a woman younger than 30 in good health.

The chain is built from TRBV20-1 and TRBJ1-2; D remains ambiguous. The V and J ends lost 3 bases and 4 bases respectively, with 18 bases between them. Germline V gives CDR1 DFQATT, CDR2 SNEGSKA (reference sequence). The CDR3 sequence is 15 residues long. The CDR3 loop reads CSASSFSDLAYGYTF. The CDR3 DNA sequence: TGCAGTGCTAGTTCGTTTAGTGATCTAGCCTATGGCTACACCTTC.

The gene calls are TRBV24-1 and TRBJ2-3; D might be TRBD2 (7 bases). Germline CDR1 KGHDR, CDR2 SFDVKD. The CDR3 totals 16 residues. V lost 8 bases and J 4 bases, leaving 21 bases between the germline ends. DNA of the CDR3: TGTGCCACCAACCCGACAACAGGGAGGGTGGCAGATACGCAGTATTTT. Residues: CATNPTTGRVADTQYF.

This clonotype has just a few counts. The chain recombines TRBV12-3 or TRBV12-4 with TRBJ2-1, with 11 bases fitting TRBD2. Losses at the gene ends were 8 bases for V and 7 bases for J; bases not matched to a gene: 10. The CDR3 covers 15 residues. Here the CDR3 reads CASPRDASGRNEQFF. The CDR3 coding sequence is TGTGCCAGCCCCCGCGACGCTAGCGGGAGGAATGAGCAGTTCTTC.

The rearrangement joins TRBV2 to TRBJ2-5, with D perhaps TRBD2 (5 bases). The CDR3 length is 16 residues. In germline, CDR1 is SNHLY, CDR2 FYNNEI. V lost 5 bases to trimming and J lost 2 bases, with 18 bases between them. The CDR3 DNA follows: TGTGCCAGCAGTAAACCCGAGAAAACGGGGCAAGAGACCCAGTACTTC. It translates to CASSKPEKTGQETQYF.

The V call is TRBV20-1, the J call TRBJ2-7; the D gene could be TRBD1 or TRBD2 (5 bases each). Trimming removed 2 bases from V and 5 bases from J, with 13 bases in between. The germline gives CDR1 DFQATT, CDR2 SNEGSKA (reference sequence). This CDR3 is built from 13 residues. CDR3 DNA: TGCAGTGCTAGAAATGGGGGAACCCACGAGCAGTACGTC. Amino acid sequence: CSARNGGTHEQYV.

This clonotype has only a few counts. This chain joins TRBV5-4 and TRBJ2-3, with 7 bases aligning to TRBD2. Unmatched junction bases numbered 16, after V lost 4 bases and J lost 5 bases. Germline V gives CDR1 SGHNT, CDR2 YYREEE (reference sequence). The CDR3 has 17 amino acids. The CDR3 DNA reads TGTGCCAGCAGCCCCAACTTGGGGCTAGCGGTTAGAGATACGCAGTATTTT. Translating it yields CASSPNLGLAVRDTQYF.

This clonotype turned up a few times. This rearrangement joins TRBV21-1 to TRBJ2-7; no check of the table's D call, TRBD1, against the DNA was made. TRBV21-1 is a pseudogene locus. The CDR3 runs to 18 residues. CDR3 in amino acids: CASSKVLGGSGESYEQYV. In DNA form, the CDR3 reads TGTGCCAGCAGCAAAGTCCTCGGGGGGAGCGGGGAGTCCTACGAGCAGTACGTC.

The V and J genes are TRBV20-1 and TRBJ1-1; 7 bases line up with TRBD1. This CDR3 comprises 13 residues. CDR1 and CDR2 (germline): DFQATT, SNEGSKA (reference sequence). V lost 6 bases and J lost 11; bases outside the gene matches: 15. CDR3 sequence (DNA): TGCAGTGCACCCTCCCCCGACAGGGCGACCGCTTTCTTT. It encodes CSAPSPDRATAFF.

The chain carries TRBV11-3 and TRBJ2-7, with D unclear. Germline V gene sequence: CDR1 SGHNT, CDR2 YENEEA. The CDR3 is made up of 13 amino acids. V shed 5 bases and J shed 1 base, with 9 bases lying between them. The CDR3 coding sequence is TGTGCCAGCAGCCCCCTGGGGTCCTACGAGCAGTACTTC. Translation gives CASSPLGSYEQYF.

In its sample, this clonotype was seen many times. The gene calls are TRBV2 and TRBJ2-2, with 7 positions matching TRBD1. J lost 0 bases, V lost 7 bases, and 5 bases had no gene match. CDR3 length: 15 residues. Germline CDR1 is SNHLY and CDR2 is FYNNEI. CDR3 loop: CASNSQGSNTGELFF. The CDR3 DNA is TGTGCCAGCAACTCACAGGGGTCGAACACCGGGGAGCTGTTTTTT. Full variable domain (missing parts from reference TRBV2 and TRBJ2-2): EPEVTQTPSHQVTQMGQEVILRCVPISNHLYFYWYRQILGQKVEFLVSFYNNEISEKSEIFDDQFSVERPDGSNFTLKIRSTKLEDSAMYFCASNSQGSNTGELFFGEGSRLTVL.

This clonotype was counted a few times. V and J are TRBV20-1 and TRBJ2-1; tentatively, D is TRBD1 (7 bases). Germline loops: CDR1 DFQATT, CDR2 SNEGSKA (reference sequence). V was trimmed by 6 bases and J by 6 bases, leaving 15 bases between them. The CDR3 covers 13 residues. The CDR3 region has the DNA TGCAGTGCCCAGGGGGGACACACCAATGAGCAGTTCTTC. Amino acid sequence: CSAQGGHTNEQFF.

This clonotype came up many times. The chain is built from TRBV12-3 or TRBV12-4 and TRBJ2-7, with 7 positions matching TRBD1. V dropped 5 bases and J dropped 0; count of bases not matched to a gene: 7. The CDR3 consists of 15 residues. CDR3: CASSHQGVSSYEQYF. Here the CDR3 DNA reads TGTGCCAGCAGTCACCAGGGGGTCAGCTCCTACGAGCAGTACTTC.

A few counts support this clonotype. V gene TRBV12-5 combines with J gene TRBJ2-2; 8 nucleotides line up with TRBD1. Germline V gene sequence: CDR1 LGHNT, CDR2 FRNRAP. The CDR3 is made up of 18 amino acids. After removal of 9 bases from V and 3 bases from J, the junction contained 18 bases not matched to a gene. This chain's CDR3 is CASPIQDRAPADTGELFF. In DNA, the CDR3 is TGTGCTAGCCCTATCCAGGACAGGGCCCCAGCAGACACCGGGGAGCTGTTTTTT.

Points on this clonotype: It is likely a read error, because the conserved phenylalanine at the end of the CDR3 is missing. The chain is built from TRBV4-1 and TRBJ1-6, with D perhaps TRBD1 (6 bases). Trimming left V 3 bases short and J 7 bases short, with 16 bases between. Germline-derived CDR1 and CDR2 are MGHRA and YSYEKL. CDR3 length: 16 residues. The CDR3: CASSQGNRDWNSPLHI. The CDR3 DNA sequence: TGCGCCAGCAGCCAGGGGAACAGGGATTGGAATTCACCCCTCCACATT.

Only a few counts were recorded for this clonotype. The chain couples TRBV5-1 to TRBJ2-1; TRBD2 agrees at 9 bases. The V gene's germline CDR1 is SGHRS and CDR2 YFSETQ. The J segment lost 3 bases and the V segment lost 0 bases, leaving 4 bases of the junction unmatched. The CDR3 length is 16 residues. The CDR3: CASSLVSGRVYNEQFF. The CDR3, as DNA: TGCGCCAGCAGCTTGGTTAGCGGGAGAGTCTACAATGAGCAGTTCTTC.

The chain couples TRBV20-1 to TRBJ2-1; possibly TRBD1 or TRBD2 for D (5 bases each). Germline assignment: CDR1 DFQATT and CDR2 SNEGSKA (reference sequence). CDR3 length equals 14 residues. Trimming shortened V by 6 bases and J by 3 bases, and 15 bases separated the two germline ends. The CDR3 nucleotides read TGCAGTGCCCGGGGACCAATGGGCTACAATGAGCAGTTCTTC. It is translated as CSARGPMGYNEQFF.

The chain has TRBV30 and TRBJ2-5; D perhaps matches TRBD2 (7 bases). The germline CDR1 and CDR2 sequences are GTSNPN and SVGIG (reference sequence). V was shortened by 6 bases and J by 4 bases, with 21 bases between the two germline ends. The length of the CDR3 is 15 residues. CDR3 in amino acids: CACPGAGARGETQYF. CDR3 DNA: TGTGCCTGCCCCGGGGCGGGGGCAAGGGGAGAGACCCAGTACTTC.

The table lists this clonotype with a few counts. CDR3 sequence (DNA): TGTGCCAGCGCCTGGGGACTAGCGGGTTTAGGGGATACGCAGTATTTT. Protein: CASAWGLAGLGDTQYF. The chain carries TRBV27 and TRBJ2-3; TRBD2 agrees at 12 bases. Germline loops: CDR1 MNHEY, CDR2 SMNVEV (reference sequence). The CDR3 has 16 residues. V dropped 8 bases and J dropped 6; count of bases not matched to a gene: 12.

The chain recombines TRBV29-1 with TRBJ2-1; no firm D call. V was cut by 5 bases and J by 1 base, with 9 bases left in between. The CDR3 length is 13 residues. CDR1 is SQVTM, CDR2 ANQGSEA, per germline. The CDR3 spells CSVLPQSYNEQFF. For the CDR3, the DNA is TGCAGCGTTCTTCCACAATCCTACAATGAGCAGTTCTTC.

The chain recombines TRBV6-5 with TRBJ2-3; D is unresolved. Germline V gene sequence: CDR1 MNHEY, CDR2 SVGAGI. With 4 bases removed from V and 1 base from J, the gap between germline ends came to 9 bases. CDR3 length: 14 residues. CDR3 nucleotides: TGTGCCAGCAGTTCCCGTTGGGGCACAGATACGCAGTATTTT. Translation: CASSSRWGTDTQYF.

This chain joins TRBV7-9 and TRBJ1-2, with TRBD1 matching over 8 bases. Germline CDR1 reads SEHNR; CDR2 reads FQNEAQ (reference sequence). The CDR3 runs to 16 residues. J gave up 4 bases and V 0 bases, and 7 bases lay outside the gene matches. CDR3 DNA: TGTGCCAGCAGCTTAGCCCCAGGGGGCCGAGGCTATGGCTACACCTTC. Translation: CASSLAPGGRGYGYTF.